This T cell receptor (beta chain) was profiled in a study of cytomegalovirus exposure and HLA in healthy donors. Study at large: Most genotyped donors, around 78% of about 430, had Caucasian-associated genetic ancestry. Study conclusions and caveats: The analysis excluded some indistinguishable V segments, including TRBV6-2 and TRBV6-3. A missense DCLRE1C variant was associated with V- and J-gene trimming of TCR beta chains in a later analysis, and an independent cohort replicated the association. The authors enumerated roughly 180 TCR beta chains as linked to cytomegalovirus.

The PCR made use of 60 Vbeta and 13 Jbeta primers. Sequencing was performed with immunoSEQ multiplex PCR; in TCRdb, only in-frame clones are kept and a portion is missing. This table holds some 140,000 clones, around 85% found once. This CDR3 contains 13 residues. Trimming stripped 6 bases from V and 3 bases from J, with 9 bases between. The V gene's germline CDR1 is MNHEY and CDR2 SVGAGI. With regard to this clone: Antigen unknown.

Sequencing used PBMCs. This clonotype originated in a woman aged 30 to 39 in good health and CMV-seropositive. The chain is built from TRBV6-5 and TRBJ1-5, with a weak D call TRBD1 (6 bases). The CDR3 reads CASRRTDNQPQHF. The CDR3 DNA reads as TGTGCCAGCAGGCGGACAGACAATCAGCCCCAGCATTTT.